The rows below give T cell receptor beta chains drawn from one sample of a study of CD8 T cell repertoires and HIV-1 epitope variants. Sequenced by immunoSEQ multiplex PCR; TCRdb stores in-frame clones only, minus some. The profile shows 4,000 to 6,000 clones, less than 75% of them singletons. No antigen is known for these receptors. The sequenced sample was cultured CD8+ T cells derived from PBMCs. The receptors come from a male donor with HIV. CDR3s include the opening cysteine and the closing phenylalanine or tryptophan. Fields, in order: D gene, J gene, CDR3 length, clone size, V gene, CDR3 protein. A D gene is named only where the DNA matches it firmly. Rows give clone size only sometimes, using once, few, many, or a class for an expanded clone.

d_call: TRBD2; j_call: TRBJ2-1; cdr3_length: 15; clone_size: .; v_call: TRBV28; cdr3_aa: CASSLTSGRYDEQFF
d_call: .; j_call: TRBJ2-2; cdr3_length: 13; clone_size: .; v_call: TRBV7-9; cdr3_aa: CAGTTSNTGELFF
d_call: .; j_call: TRBJ2-2; cdr3_length: 13; clone_size: .; v_call: TRBV6-5; cdr3_aa: CASSRDVTGELFF
d_call: TRBD2; j_call: TRBJ2-1; cdr3_length: 15; clone_size: .; v_call: TRBV11-2; cdr3_aa: CASSPVAGGLNEQFF
d_call: .; j_call: TRBJ1-5; cdr3_length: 14; clone_size: .; v_call: TRBV19; cdr3_aa: CASSAPGGNQPQHF
d_call: .; j_call: TRBJ2-1; cdr3_length: 14; clone_size: .; v_call: TRBV19; cdr3_aa: CASSMSGLYNEQFF
d_call: .; j_call: TRBJ1-6; cdr3_length: 13; clone_size: few; v_call: TRBV13; cdr3_aa: CASSFSTPGPLHF
d_call: TRBD2; j_call: TRBJ2-1; cdr3_length: 18; clone_size: .; v_call: TRBV9; cdr3_aa: CASSVRDSGRTVGNEQFF
d_call: .; j_call: TRBJ2-2; cdr3_length: 14; clone_size: .; v_call: TRBV7-7; cdr3_aa: CASSLTANTGELFF
d_call: .; j_call: TRBJ1-4; cdr3_length: 14; clone_size: .; v_call: TRBV7-3; cdr3_aa: CASSKDSSNEKLFF
d_call: TRBD1; j_call: TRBJ2-7; cdr3_length: 14; clone_size: few; v_call: TRBV7-9; cdr3_aa: CASSHMTGVSEQYF
d_call: .; j_call: TRBJ2-7; cdr3_length: 13; clone_size: few; v_call: TRBV5-1; cdr3_aa: CASSFFGSDEQYF
d_call: .; j_call: TRBJ2-2; cdr3_length: 13; clone_size: .; v_call: TRBV28; cdr3_aa: CASSLTRTGELFF
d_call: .; j_call: TRBJ2-3; cdr3_length: 16; clone_size: few; v_call: TRBV11-1; cdr3_aa: CASSLVPSLTTDTQYF
d_call: TRBD2; j_call: TRBJ2-1; cdr3_length: 16; clone_size: .; v_call: TRBV6-4; cdr3_aa: CASSPSGRPSYNEQFF
d_call: .; j_call: TRBJ2-2; cdr3_length: 14; clone_size: .; v_call: TRBV15; cdr3_aa: CATKGEANTGELFF
d_call: TRBD1; j_call: TRBJ1-5; cdr3_length: 21; clone_size: .; v_call: TRBV23-1; cdr3_aa: CASSQSQPGTGGPPGNQPQHF
d_call: .; j_call: TRBJ2-7; cdr3_length: 13; clone_size: .; v_call: TRBV27; cdr3_aa: CASSFTSSYEQYF
d_call: .; j_call: TRBJ2-1; cdr3_length: 12; clone_size: .; v_call: TRBV6-1; cdr3_aa: CASSEGTSRGFF
d_call: .; j_call: TRBJ1-5; cdr3_length: 13; clone_size: .; v_call: TRBV19; cdr3_aa: CASSGKGYQPQHF
d_call: TRBD1; j_call: TRBJ2-2; cdr3_length: 18; clone_size: .; v_call: TRBV7-3; cdr3_aa: CASSSPVQGAANTGELFF
d_call: .; j_call: TRBJ1-5; cdr3_length: 14; clone_size: .; v_call: TRBV6-5; cdr3_aa: CASSYAGSNQPQHF
d_call: .; j_call: TRBJ2-2; cdr3_length: 17; clone_size: .; v_call: TRBV7-2; cdr3_aa: CASSLGLGELYTGELFF
d_call: TRBD2; j_call: TRBJ2-1; cdr3_length: 16; clone_size: .; v_call: TRBV28; cdr3_aa: CASSSYPSGSRVEQFF
d_call: .; j_call: TRBJ2-7; cdr3_length: 12; clone_size: .; v_call: TRBV27; cdr3_aa: CASSFQSHEQYF
d_call: TRBD2; j_call: TRBJ2-2; cdr3_length: 15; clone_size: .; v_call: TRBV7-6; cdr3_aa: CASSLGTSGTGELFF
d_call: TRBD2; j_call: TRBJ2-5; cdr3_length: 15; clone_size: once; v_call: TRBV5-4; cdr3_aa: CASSLRGGDKETQYF
d_call: .; j_call: TRBJ2-7; cdr3_length: 15; clone_size: .; v_call: TRBV4-1; cdr3_aa: CASSQTVGSSYEQYF
d_call: .; j_call: TRBJ1-1; cdr3_length: 16; clone_size: few; v_call: TRBV9; cdr3_aa: CASSPHPPIGDTEAFF
d_call: TRBD2; j_call: TRBJ2-3; cdr3_length: 13; clone_size: .; v_call: TRBV9; cdr3_aa: CASSTTSLDTQYF
d_call: .; j_call: TRBJ2-3; cdr3_length: 15; clone_size: .; v_call: TRBV28; cdr3_aa: CASSPGAGATDTQYF
d_call: TRBD1; j_call: TRBJ2-1; cdr3_length: 17; clone_size: .; v_call: TRBV7-3; cdr3_aa: CASSLTGTGVGYNEQFF
d_call: TRBD1; j_call: TRBJ2-7; cdr3_length: 17; clone_size: few; v_call: TRBV28; cdr3_aa: CASSFRGTGGHTYEQYF
d_call: TRBD2; j_call: TRBJ2-3; cdr3_length: 16; clone_size: once; v_call: TRBV28; cdr3_aa: CASSLASGGGTDTQYF
d_call: .; j_call: TRBJ1-5; cdr3_length: 14; clone_size: .; v_call: TRBV27; cdr3_aa: CASSLSFSNQPQHF
d_call: TRBD2; j_call: TRBJ2-5; cdr3_length: 16; clone_size: .; v_call: TRBV6-6; cdr3_aa: CASSYLAGGDKRTQYF
d_call: TRBD1; j_call: TRBJ1-4; cdr3_length: 16; clone_size: .; v_call: TRBV5-4; cdr3_aa: CASSPGGRTGNEKLFF
d_call: .; j_call: TRBJ2-7; cdr3_length: 14; clone_size: .; v_call: TRBV5-1; cdr3_aa: CASSLQGFTDEQYF
d_call: .; j_call: TRBJ1-5; cdr3_length: 15; clone_size: .; v_call: TRBV2; cdr3_aa: CASSDRTVSNQPQHF
d_call: TRBD2; j_call: TRBJ2-1; cdr3_length: 16; clone_size: .; v_call: TRBV4-3; cdr3_aa: CASSQDEAGAYGEQFF
d_call: TRBD1; j_call: TRBJ2-1; cdr3_length: 15; clone_size: .; v_call: TRBV5-1; cdr3_aa: CASSLMPGTDNEQFF
d_call: .; j_call: TRBJ1-5; cdr3_length: 14; clone_size: .; v_call: TRBV28; cdr3_aa: CASSSMDGYQPQHF
d_call: TRBD2; j_call: TRBJ2-1; cdr3_length: 16; clone_size: once; v_call: TRBV27; cdr3_aa: CASSLQWLADGNEQFF
d_call: TRBD1; j_call: TRBJ1-1; cdr3_length: 17; clone_size: .; v_call: TRBV9; cdr3_aa: CASSSPGTGVISTEAFF
d_call: .; j_call: TRBJ2-2; cdr3_length: 15; clone_size: .; v_call: TRBV2; cdr3_aa: CASKSTYANTGELFF
d_call: .; j_call: TRBJ2-1; cdr3_length: 15; clone_size: once; v_call: TRBV2; cdr3_aa: CASREEVGVYNEQFF
d_call: .; j_call: TRBJ1-3; cdr3_length: 15; clone_size: .; v_call: TRBV11-2; cdr3_aa: CASSINSLDGNTIYF
d_call: TRBD2; j_call: TRBJ2-1; cdr3_length: 14; clone_size: .; v_call: TRBV29-1; cdr3_aa: CSVQLGGRGVEQFF
d_call: TRBD2; j_call: TRBJ2-7; cdr3_length: 14; clone_size: .; v_call: TRBV4-1; cdr3_aa: CASSQLAGDHEQYF
d_call: TRBD1; j_call: TRBJ2-7; cdr3_length: 16; clone_size: once; v_call: TRBV7-2; cdr3_aa: CASSYQRGTVAYEQYF
d_call: TRBD2; j_call: TRBJ2-4; cdr3_length: 15; clone_size: .; v_call: TRBV19; cdr3_aa: CASRVTSGGDVIQYF
d_call: TRBD2; j_call: TRBJ2-1; cdr3_length: 15; clone_size: .; v_call: TRBV19; cdr3_aa: CASTMGAGGRNEQFF
d_call: TRBD1; j_call: TRBJ2-7; cdr3_length: 14; clone_size: .; v_call: TRBV28; cdr3_aa: CASSLQDRAYEQYF
d_call: TRBD1; j_call: TRBJ2-7; cdr3_length: 16; clone_size: .; v_call: TRBV5-6; cdr3_aa: CASSLVRDDRGYGQYF
d_call: .; j_call: TRBJ1-6; cdr3_length: 15; clone_size: .; v_call: TRBV19; cdr3_aa: CASRPEDHYNSPLHF
d_call: .; j_call: TRBJ2-7; cdr3_length: 11; clone_size: few; v_call: TRBV30; cdr3_aa: CAWTREYEQYF
d_call: .; j_call: TRBJ2-7; cdr3_length: 13; clone_size: .; v_call: TRBV7-9; cdr3_aa: CASSLPANYEQYF
d_call: .; j_call: TRBJ2-1; cdr3_length: 17; clone_size: .; v_call: TRBV7-9; cdr3_aa: CASSSNREWVSYNEQFF
d_call: .; j_call: TRBJ1-1; cdr3_length: 13; clone_size: .; v_call: TRBV6-6; cdr3_aa: CASSYNEDTEAFF